Listed below are T cell receptor beta chains from one sample, sequenced in a study of cytomegalovirus exposure and HLA in healthy donors. Only in-frame clones appear in the TCRdb table, and some are missing; sequencing was by immunoSEQ multiplex PCR. This specimen shows around 140,000 clones; the ten leading clones hold roughly 1.6%. Sequencing input: PBMCs. These receptors originate from a woman in her thirties or forties in good health and CMV-seronegative. CDR3s include the opening cysteine and the closing phenylalanine or tryptophan. Each record gives: D gene, J gene, V gene, CDR3 DNA, CDR3 protein. The D gene is left open where the match is weak.

NA,TRBJ2-2,TRBV6-5,TGTGCCAGCCAGGACAGAAGCGTAACCGGGGAGCTGTTTTTT,CASQDRSVTGELFF
TRBD1,TRBJ1-1,TRBV5-1,TGCGCCAGCAGCTTAAGACAGGGGGCAGGAAACACTGAAGCTTTCTTT,CASSLRQGAGNTEAFF
TRBD1,TRBJ1-2,TRBV7-8,TGTGCCAGCAGCCCGGACAGGGGTCGCTATGGCTACACCTTC,CASSPDRGRYGYTF
TRBD1,TRBJ1-1,TRBV6-5,TGTGCCAGCAGTTACTCTTGGGACAGGGAGAACACTGAAGCTTTCTTT,CASSYSWDRENTEAFF
NA,TRBJ1-6,TRBV28,TGTGCCAGCAGCAGCGCTACCGGAGGGAATTCACCCCTCCACTTT,CASSSATGGNSPLHF
TRBD1,TRBJ1-5,TRBV28,TGTGCCAGCAGGGAGGGACAGCGTGACAATCAGCCCCAGCATTTT,CASREGQRDNQPQHF
NA,TRBJ1-1,TRBV29-1,TGCAGCGTTGGGAGGGGAACTGAAGCTTTCTTT,CSVGRGTEAFF
TRBD2,TRBJ2-1,TRBV2,TGTGCCAGCAGGAAGGGGTCTAGCGGGTACAATGAGCAGTTCTTC,CASRKGSSGYNEQFF
NA,TRBJ2-1,TRBV19,TGTGCCAGTAGTATACAGGGTTCCTACAATGAGCAGTTCTTC,CASSIQGSYNEQFF
NA,TRBJ1-2,TRBV28,TGTGCCAGCAGGCCTGGCTGGACACGGAACTATGGCTACACCTTC,CASRPGWTRNYGYTF
TRBD2,TRBJ2-3,TRBV2,TGTGCCAGCAGTGGAGGGACTAGCGTCCCAGATACGCAGTATTTT,CASSGGTSVPDTQYF
TRBD1,TRBJ1-2,TRBV4-1,TGCGCCAGCAGCCAAGATGTAAGGGGGCGCGGTTATGGCTACACCTTC,CASSQDVRGRGYGYTF
NA,TRBJ2-3,TRBV10-3,TGTGCCATCAGGGGGCCGGGAGATGAAACAGATACGCAGTATTTT,CAIRGPGDETDTQYF
NA,TRBJ1-1,TRBV5-5,TGTGCCAGCATGAGTTCAAGGGGCACTGAAGCTTTCTTT,CASMSSRGTEAFF
TRBD1,TRBJ1-3,TRBV2,TGTGCCAGCAGGGGACAGGGAGCTGGAAACACCATATATTTT,CASRGQGAGNTIYF
TRBD1,TRBJ1-1,TRBV19,TGTGCCAGTAGTATGAACAGGGGCCATAAAGCTTTCTTT,CASSMNRGHKAFF
NA,TRBJ1-5,TRBV9,TGTGCCAGCAGCGTAGTGTCAGGGAGCAATCAGCCCCAGCATTTT,CASSVVSGSNQPQHF
TRBD2,TRBJ2-1,TRBV18,TGTGCCAGCTCACTACTAACGGGGGGCTACAATGAGCAGTTCTTC,CASSLLTGGYNEQFF
TRBD1,TRBJ1-1,TRBV29-1,TGCAGCGTTTCTGAGGGGGCATTAGGTGAAGCTTTCTTT,CSVSEGALGEAFF
TRBD2,TRBJ2-7,TRBV9,TGTGCCAGCAGCGTCAGCGGGGGGGCCAACGAGCAGTACTTC,CASSVSGGANEQYF
NA,TRBJ1-3,TRBV5-4,TGTGCCAGCACCCCCGGCGGCTCTGGAAACACCATATATTTT,CASTPGGSGNTIYF
NA,TRBJ1-3,TRBV7-2,TGTGCCAGCAGCCTTAATGGGGGGGCGGACACCATATATTTT,CASSLNGGADTIYF
NA,TRBJ1-5,TRBV4-2,TGTGCCAGCAGCCAGGTATCCGGACAGTTTTTCGGCAATCAGCCCCAGCATTTT,CASSQVSGQFFGNQPQHF
NA,TRBJ1-2,TRBV7-2,TGTGCCAGCAGCCTACGGGACAACCGTGGCTACACCTTC,CASSLRDNRGYTF
NA,TRBJ1-6,TRBV25-1,TGTGCCAGCAGTGAATATAGCGCAGGGGTTTCACCCCTCCACTTT,CASSEYSAGVSPLHF
TRBD1,TRBJ2-5,TRBV5-1,TGCGCCAGCAGCTTGGGGACAGGGTTCATCCAAGAGACCCAGTACTTC,CASSLGTGFIQETQYF
NA,TRBJ2-3,TRBV6-4,TGTGCCAGCAGATCCCGCTACGCGGGGAAAACCTATAGCACAGATACGCAGTATTTT,CASRSRYAGKTYSTDTQYF
TRBD2,TRBJ2-5,TRBV2,TGTGCCAGCAGTCCGACTAGCGGGGGGCCGGGAGAGACCCAGTACTTC,CASSPTSGGPGETQYF
TRBD2,TRBJ2-3,TRBV6-4,TGTGCCAGCAGTGGGAGCGGGGATAAAAATACGCAGTATTTT,CASSGSGDKNTQYF
TRBD1,TRBJ2-5,TRBV18,TGTGCCAGCTCACCGAGGACAGGGGAAGAGACCCAGTACTTC,CASSPRTGEETQYF
NA,TRBJ1-1,TRBV7-3,TGTGCCAGCAGCTTACTCAGACGAGATCAGACATTTGAAGCTTTCTTT,CASSLLRRDQTFEAFF
TRBD1,TRBJ1-3,TRBV18,TGTGCCAGCTCGCCCCCGGCCGGCGGACAGGGGGCTACCATATATTTT,CASSPPAGGQGATIYF
TRBD1,TRBJ1-1,TRBV29-1,TGCAGCGTTGAAGATCCACGGCCGGGACAGGGGAACACTGAAGCTTTCTTT,CSVEDPRPGQGNTEAFF
TRBD1,TRBJ1-2,TRBV5-4,TGTGCCAGCAGCGAGACAGGGAACTATGGCTACACCTTC,CASSETGNYGYTF
NA,TRBJ1-1,TRBV10-1,TGCGCCAGCATTTCGAGGAAAGCTGAAGCTTTCTTT,CASISRKAEAFF
TRBD1,TRBJ1-1,TRBV2,TGTGCCAGCAGTAAAATCGGGACAGGGGGCGGGACTGAAGCTTTCTTT,CASSKIGTGGGTEAFF
TRBD1,TRBJ1-5,TRBV18,TGTGCCAGCTCAGACAGGGGGAATCAGCCCCAGCATTTT,CASSDRGNQPQHF
TRBD1,TRBJ2-3,TRBV7-3,TGTGCCAGCAGCCCCCCTCCTACAGGGGGTAGAACAGATACGCAGTATTTT,CASSPPPTGGRTDTQYF
TRBD1,TRBJ1-5,TRBV28,TGTGCCAGCAGTTTAAGGGACAGGGGCAATCAGCCCCAGCATTTT,CASSLRDRGNQPQHF
TRBD1,TRBJ1-3,TRBV25-1,TGTGCCAGCAGTCGACAGGGGGCGCGAGGAAACACCATATATTTT,CASSRQGARGNTIYF
TRBD1,TRBJ1-1,TRBV7-9,TGTGCCAGCAGTTCTGGGACAGACGCTGAAGCTTTCTTT,CASSSGTDAEAFF